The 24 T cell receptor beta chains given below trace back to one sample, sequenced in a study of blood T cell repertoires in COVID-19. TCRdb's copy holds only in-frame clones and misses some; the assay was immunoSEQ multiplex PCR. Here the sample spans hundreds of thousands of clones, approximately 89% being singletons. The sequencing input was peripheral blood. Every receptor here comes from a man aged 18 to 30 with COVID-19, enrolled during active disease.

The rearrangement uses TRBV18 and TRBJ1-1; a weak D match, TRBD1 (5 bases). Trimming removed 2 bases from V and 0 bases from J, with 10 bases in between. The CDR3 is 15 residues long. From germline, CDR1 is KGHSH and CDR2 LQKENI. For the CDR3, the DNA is TGTGCCAGCTCACCAGGGCAGGGAATGAACACTGAAGCTTTCTTT. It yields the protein CASSPGQGMNTEAFF.

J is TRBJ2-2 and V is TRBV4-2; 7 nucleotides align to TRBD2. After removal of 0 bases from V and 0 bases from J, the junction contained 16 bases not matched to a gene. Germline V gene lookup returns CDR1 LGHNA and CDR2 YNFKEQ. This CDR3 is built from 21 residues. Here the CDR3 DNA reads TGTGCCAGCAGCCAAGATTTCTGGGCTAGCCGGACTAGGGCGAACACCGGGGAGCTGTTTTTT. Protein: CASSQDFWASRTRANTGELFF.

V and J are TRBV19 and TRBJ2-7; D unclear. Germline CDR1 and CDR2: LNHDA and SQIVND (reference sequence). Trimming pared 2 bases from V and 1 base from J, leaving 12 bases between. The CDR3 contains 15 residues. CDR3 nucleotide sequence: TGTGCCAGTAGTATAAGCGATAGCTTGTCCTACGAGCAGTACTTC. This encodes CASSISDSLSYEQYF.

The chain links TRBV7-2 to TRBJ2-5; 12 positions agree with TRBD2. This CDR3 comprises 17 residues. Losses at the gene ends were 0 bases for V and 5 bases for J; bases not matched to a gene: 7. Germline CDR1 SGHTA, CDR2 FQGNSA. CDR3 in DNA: TGTGCCAGCAGCTTAGCAAGACTAGCGGGGGAAGTGGAGACCCAGTACTTC. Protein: CASSLARLAGEVETQYF.

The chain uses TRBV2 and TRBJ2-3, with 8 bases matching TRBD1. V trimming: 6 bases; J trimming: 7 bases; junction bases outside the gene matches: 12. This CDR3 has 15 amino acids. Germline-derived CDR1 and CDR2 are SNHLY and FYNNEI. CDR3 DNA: TGTGCCAGCAGACCCGGGACAGGTTCTTTACATACGCAGTATTTT. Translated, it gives CASRPGTGSLHTQYF.

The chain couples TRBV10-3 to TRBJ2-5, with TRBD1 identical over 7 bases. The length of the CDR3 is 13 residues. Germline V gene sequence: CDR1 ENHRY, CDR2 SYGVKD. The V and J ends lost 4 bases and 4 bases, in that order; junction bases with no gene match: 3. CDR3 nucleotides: TGTGCCATCAGTGTTGACAGGGTAGAGACCCAGTACTTC. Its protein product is CAISVDRVETQYF.

The DNA of the CDR3 is TGTGCCAGTAGACAGGACAGGGCTAATAATTCACCCCTCCACTTT. Translation: CASRQDRANNSPLHF. The chain recombines TRBV19 with TRBJ1-6; TRBD1 matches 8 bases. The CDR3 length is 15 residues. CDR1 LNHDA and CDR2 SQIVND come from the germline V gene (reference sequence). Trimming took 6 bases from V and 5 from J; bases not matched to a gene: 6. Complete variable domain (other parts from reference TRBV19 and TRBJ1-6): DGGITQSPKYLFRKEGQNVTLSCEQNLNHDAMYWYRQDPGQGLRLIYYSQIVNDFQKGDIAEGYSVSREKKESFPLTVTSAQKNPTAFYLCASRQDRANNSPLHFGNGTRLTVT.

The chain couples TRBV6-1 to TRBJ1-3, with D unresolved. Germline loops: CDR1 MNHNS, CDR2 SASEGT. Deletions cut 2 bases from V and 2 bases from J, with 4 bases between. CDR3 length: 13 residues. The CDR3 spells CASSETAGNTIYF. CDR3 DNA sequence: TGTGCCAGCAGTGAAACAGCTGGAAACACCATATATTTT.

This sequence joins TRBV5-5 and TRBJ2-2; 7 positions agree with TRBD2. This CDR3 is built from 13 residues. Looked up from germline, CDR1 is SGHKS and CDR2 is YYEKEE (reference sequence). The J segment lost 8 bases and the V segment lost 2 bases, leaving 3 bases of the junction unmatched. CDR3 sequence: CASSLGGRGELFF. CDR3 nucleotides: TGTGCCAGCAGCTTAGGCGGGAGAGGGGAGCTGTTTTTT.

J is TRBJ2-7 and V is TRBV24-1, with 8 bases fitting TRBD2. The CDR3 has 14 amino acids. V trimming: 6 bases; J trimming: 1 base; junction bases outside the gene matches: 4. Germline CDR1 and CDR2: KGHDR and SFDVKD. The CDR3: CATSLPGGSYEQYF. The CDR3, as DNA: TGTGCCACCAGTTTGCCGGGGGGGTCCTACGAGCAGTACTTC.

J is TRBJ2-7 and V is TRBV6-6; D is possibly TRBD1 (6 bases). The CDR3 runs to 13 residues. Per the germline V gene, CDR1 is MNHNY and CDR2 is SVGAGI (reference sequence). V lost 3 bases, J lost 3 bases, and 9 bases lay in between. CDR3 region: CASSYTGNYEQYF. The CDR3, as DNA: TGTGCCAGCAGTTATACAGGGAACTACGAGCAGTACTTC.

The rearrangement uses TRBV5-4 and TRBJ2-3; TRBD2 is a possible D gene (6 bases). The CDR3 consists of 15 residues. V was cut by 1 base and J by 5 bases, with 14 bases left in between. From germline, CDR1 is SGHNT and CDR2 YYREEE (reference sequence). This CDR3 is CASSLMGGAGDTQYF. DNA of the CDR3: TGTGCCAGCAGCTTGATGGGCGGGGCGGGAGATACGCAGTATTTT.

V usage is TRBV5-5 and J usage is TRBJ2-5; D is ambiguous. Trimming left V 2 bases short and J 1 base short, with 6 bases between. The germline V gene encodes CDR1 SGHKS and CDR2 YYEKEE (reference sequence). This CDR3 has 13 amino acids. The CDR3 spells CASSFAFQETQYF. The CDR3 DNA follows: TGTGCCAGCAGCTTCGCGTTCCAAGAGACCCAGTACTTC.

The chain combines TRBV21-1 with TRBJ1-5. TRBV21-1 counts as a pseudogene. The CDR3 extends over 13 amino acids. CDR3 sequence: CASREQWRQPQHF. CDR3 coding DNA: TGTGCCAGCAGAGAACAGTGGAGGCAGCCCCAGCATTTT.

The CDR3 is CTSSQDRGGSGSTDTQYF. CDR3 nucleotide sequence: TGCACCAGCAGCCAAGATCGGGGCGGGAGCGGGAGCACAGATACGCAGTATTTT. V is TRBV1 and J is TRBJ2-3; no DNA check was done on the table's D call, TRBD2. TRBV1 is designated a pseudogene. The CDR3 extends over 18 amino acids.

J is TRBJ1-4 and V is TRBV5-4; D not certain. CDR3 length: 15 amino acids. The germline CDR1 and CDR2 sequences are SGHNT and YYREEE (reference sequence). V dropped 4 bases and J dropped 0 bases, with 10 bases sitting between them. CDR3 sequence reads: CASSPRGATNEKLFF. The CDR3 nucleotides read TGTGCCAGCAGCCCCCGGGGTGCAACTAATGAAAAACTGTTTTTT.

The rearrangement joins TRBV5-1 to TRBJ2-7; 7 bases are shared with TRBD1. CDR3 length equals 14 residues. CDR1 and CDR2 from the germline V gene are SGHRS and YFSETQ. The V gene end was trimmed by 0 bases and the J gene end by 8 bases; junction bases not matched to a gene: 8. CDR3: CASSLEGTASQQYF. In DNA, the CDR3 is TGCGCCAGCAGCTTGGAAGGGACAGCGTCTCAGCAGTACTTC. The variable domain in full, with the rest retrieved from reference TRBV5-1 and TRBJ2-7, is KAGVTQTPRYLIKTRGQQVTLSCSPISGHRSVSWYQQTPGQGLQFLFEYFSETQRNKGNFPGRFSGRQFSNSRSEMNVSTLELGDSALYLCASSLEGTASQQYFGPGTRLTVT.

The CDR3 DNA sequence: TGTGCCAGCGAACACGGACAGTTAAATTCACCCCTCCACTTT. It encodes CASEHGQLNSPLHF. The rearrangement joins TRBV28 to TRBJ1-6; TRBD1 might be the D (6 bases). This CDR3 comprises 14 residues. The ends were cut back, 8 bases at V and 7 bases at J, with 15 bases in the middle. CDR1 and CDR2 from the germline V gene are MDHEN and SYDVKM.

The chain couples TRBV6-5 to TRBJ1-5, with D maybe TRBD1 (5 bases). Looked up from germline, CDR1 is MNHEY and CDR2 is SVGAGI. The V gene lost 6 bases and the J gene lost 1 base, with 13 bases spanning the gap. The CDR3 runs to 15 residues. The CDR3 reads CASRAGKRSNQPQHF. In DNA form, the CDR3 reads TGTGCCAGCAGGGCAGGGAAACGAAGCAATCAGCCCCAGCATTTT.

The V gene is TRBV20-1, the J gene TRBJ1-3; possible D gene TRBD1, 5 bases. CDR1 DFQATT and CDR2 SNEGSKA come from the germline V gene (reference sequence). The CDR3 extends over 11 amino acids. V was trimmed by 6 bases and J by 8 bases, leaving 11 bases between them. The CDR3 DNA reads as TGCAGTGCCGAGCAGGGTCACACCATATATTTT. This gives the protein CSAEQGHTIYF.

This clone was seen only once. CDR3: CASSETTNTEAFF. The DNA for the CDR3 is TGTGCCAGCAGTGAAACTACGAACACTGAAGCTTTCTTT. The chain combines TRBV2 with TRBJ1-1; D not certain. Germline CDR1 is SNHLY and CDR2 is FYNNEI. The CDR3 runs 13 residues. V was cut by 2 bases and J by 1 base, with 5 bases left in between.

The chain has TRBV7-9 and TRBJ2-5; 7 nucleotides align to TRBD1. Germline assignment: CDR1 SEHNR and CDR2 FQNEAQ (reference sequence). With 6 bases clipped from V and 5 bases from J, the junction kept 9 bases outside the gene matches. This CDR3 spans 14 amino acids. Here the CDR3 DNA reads TGTGCCAGCAGGGATAAGGGGGCGTGGGAGACCCAGTACTTC. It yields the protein CASRDKGAWETQYF.

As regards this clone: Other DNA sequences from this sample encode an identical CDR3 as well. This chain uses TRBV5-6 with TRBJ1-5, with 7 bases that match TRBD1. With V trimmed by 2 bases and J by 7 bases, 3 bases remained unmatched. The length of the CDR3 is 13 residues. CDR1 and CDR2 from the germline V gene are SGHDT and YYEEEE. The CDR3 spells CASSLGGGQPQHF. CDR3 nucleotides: TGTGCCAGCAGCTTAGGGGGCGGACAGCCCCAGCATTTT.

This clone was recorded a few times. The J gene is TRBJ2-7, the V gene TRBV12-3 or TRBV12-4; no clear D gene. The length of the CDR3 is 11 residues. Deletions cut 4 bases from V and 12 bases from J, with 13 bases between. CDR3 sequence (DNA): TGTGCCAGCAGTTCCCTCCGGGTTAGGTACTTC. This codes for CASSSLRVRYF.